This T cell receptor beta chain is drawn from a study of blood T cell repertoires in COVID-19. About the research overall: From T cells, B-cell-depleted T cells, or PBMCs came the material, which was cDNA or gDNA.

In the source study's methods: Estimation of nucleated cell counts was performed using reference gene primer amplification. Profiled with immunoSEQ multiplex PCR; TCRdb holds only in-frame clones, not every one. For V, J and clone size, that table is used; D and trimming come from the DNA. Among 150,000 to 200,000 clones listed, 75% to 90% were seen once. This clone appeared a single time. Everyone who took part was roughly 18 to 89 years old, and they came from 20 to 25 US areas. Germline CDR1 and CDR2: SQVTM and ANQGSEA. After removal of 3 bases from V and 0 bases from J, the junction contained 13 bases not matched to a gene. This CDR3 is 18 amino acids long.

V gene TRBV29-1 combines with J gene TRBJ2-1; 8 bases match TRBD1. This clonotype originated in a woman aged 18-29 years who had recovered from COVID-19. Material for sequencing was PBMCs or T cells enriched from blood (not recorded which). Here the CDR3 reads CSVERSTGALSSYNEQFF. As DNA, the CDR3 is TGCAGCGTTGAGAGGTCGACAGGGGCCTTAAGCTCCTACAATGAGCAGTTCTTC.